These 7 T cell receptor beta chains came from one sample sequenced in a study of tumor-infiltrating lymphocytes in localized non-small cell lung cancer. Clones were read by immunoSEQ multiplex PCR, and TCRdb kept only the in-frame ones, dropping some. The sample has fewer than 8,000 clones; around 77% are singletons. The sample taken for sequencing was lung tumor tissue. These receptors were collected from a human donor with non-small cell lung cancer.

This chain joins TRBV14 and TRBJ2-7; D not resolved. The V and J ends lost 1 base and 6 bases respectively, with 10 bases between them. CDR1 and CDR2 from the germline V gene are SGHDN and FVKESK. The CDR3 sequence is 13 residues long. DNA for the CDR3: TGTGCCAGCAGCCAAGGGCAACTGGGCGAGCAGTACTTC. Its protein is CASSQGQLGEQYF.

This sequence joins TRBV7-9 and TRBJ1-1; TRBD1 might be the D (6 bases). The CDR3 has 15 amino acids. The germline V and J ends were trimmed by 4 bases and 1 base, with 13 bases remaining between them. Germline V gene sequence: CDR1 SEHNR, CDR2 FQNEAQ (reference sequence). This CDR3 is CASSSLGAQNTEAFF. DNA for the CDR3: TGTGCCAGCAGCTCTTTGGGGGCCCAGAACACTGAAGCTTTCTTT. The complete variable domain, with remaining parts taken from reference TRBV7-9 and TRBJ1-1, reads DTGVSQNPRHKITKRGQNVTFRCDPISEHNRLYWYRQTLGQGPEFLTYFQNEAQLEKSRLLSDRFSAERPKGSFSTLEIQRTEQGDSAMYLCASSSLGAQNTEAFFGQGTRLTVV.

The DNA for the CDR3 is TGTGCCAGCAGCCAAGTGTCCCCTGGCTACACCTTC. It translates to CASSQVSPGYTF. The genes are TRBV14 and TRBJ1-2, with D unresolved. There are 12 residues in the CDR3. Deletions cut 1 base from V and 7 bases from J, with 7 bases between. CDR1 and CDR2 (germline): SGHDN, FVKESK.

The gene calls are TRBV6-4 and TRBJ2-1; D is unclear. Trimming took off 2 bases at V and 3 bases at J, with 5 bases between the two ends. The germline CDR1 and CDR2 sequences are MRHNA and SNTAGT. CDR3 length: 13 residues. DNA for the CDR3: TGTGCCAGCAGTGACGGGTACTACAATGAGCAGTTCTTC. Translated: CASSDGYYNEQFF.

The CDR3 region has the DNA TGCAGCGTACAGGGGTCCTCTGGAAACACCATATATTTT. Amino acids: CSVQGSSGNTIYF. The rearrangement uses TRBV29-1 and TRBJ1-3, with 7 bases that match TRBD1. CDR3 length equals 13 residues. V dropped 6 bases and J dropped 0; count of bases not matched to a gene: 2. Germline loops: CDR1 SQVTM, CDR2 ANQGSEA.

The V and J genes are TRBV2 and TRBJ2-5, with D unresolved. CDR1 SNHLY and CDR2 FYNNEI come from the germline V gene. The CDR3 runs to 13 residues. Trimming pared 7 bases from V and 3 bases from J, leaving 12 bases between. CDR3 in DNA: TGTGCCAGCATTTTCTATGAGGAAGAGACCCAGTACTTC. It codes for CASIFYEEETQYF.

The chain has TRBV18 and TRBJ2-2; 9 nucleotides line up with TRBD1. This CDR3 comprises 16 residues. Germline V gene lookup returns CDR1 KGHSH and CDR2 LQKENI. The J segment lost 3 bases and the V segment lost 1 base, leaving 3 bases of the junction unmatched. The CDR3 loop reads CASSPQRTGDTGELFF. The CDR3 nucleotides are TGTGCCAGCTCACCACAAAGGACAGGGGACACCGGGGAGCTGTTTTTT.